The rows below give T cell receptor beta chains drawn from one sample of a study of cytomegalovirus exposure and HLA in healthy donors. Produced via immunoSEQ multiplex PCR; TCRdb's table is partial and in-frame only. The repertoire consists of some 150,000 clones, with roughly nine tenths occurring once and the leading ten covering about 3.5%. Material for sequencing was PBMCs. These TCRs come from a woman aged 18-29 years in good health and CMV-seropositive. Both conserved end residues are part of each CDR3. A D gene is named only where the DNA matches it firmly. Clone size is given for some rows only: seen once, a few or many times, or a class if the clone is expanded.

v_call: TRBV18
d_call: NA
j_call: TRBJ2-2
clone_size: NA
cdr3_nt: TGTGCCAGCTCACCATACCCAGAGCGGAGCGGGGAGCTGTTTTTT
cdr3_aa: CASSPYPERSGELFF

v_call: TRBV7-9
d_call: NA
j_call: TRBJ1-2
clone_size: NA
cdr3_nt: TGTGCCAGCAGCTTAGGGACAGACTATGGCTACACCTTC
cdr3_aa: CASSLGTDYGYTF

v_call: TRBV7-2
d_call: NA
j_call: TRBJ2-1
clone_size: NA
cdr3_nt: TGTGCCAGCAGCTTAGGACAGATCTCTAACAATGAGCAGTTCTTC
cdr3_aa: CASSLGQISNNEQFF

v_call: TRBV5-1
d_call: NA
j_call: TRBJ1-2
clone_size: NA
cdr3_nt: TGCGCCAGCAGCTTGGACAGAAAAGGTGGCTACACCTTC
cdr3_aa: CASSLDRKGGYTF

v_call: TRBV7-9
d_call: NA
j_call: TRBJ1-1
clone_size: NA
cdr3_nt: TGTGCCAGCAGCTTAATGGTTTCAGCGGAAGCTTTCTTT
cdr3_aa: CASSLMVSAEAFF

v_call: TRBV4-1
d_call: NA
j_call: TRBJ2-2
clone_size: NA
cdr3_nt: TGCGCCAGCAGCCAAGGTCCCGCGAACACCGGGGAGCTGTTTTTT
cdr3_aa: CASSQGPANTGELFF

v_call: TRBV28
d_call: TRBD1
j_call: TRBJ1-1
clone_size: NA
cdr3_nt: TGTGCCAGCACCAAACCCAGGGGGATGGGGTCGGAAGCTTTCTTT
cdr3_aa: CASTKPRGMGSEAFF

v_call: TRBV6-5
d_call: NA
j_call: TRBJ2-1
clone_size: NA
cdr3_nt: TGTGCCAGCAGTTACACCCACCAGACTCTTAACAATGAGCAGTTCTTC
cdr3_aa: CASSYTHQTLNNEQFF

v_call: TRBV19
d_call: NA
j_call: TRBJ2-2
clone_size: NA
cdr3_nt: TGTGCCAGTAGTATTGTAGGGGTGGGGACCGGGGAGCTGTTTTTT
cdr3_aa: CASSIVGVGTGELFF

v_call: TRBV5-5
d_call: NA
j_call: TRBJ1-2
clone_size: NA
cdr3_nt: TGTGCCAGCAGCTTAAGGCAGGTCCCCTATGGCTACACCTTC
cdr3_aa: CASSLRQVPYGYTF

v_call: TRBV14
d_call: NA
j_call: TRBJ2-2
clone_size: NA
cdr3_nt: TGTGCCAGCAGCCAAGGGATTAGCAGCCTCACCGGGGAGCTGTTTTTT
cdr3_aa: CASSQGISSLTGELFF

v_call: TRBV7-3
d_call: NA
j_call: TRBJ1-1
clone_size: NA
cdr3_nt: TGTGCCAGCAGCTTAAGTGGAGGGGCTATGAACACTGAAGCTTTCTTT
cdr3_aa: CASSLSGGAMNTEAFF

v_call: TRBV5-1
d_call: NA
j_call: TRBJ1-4
clone_size: NA
cdr3_nt: TGCGCCAGCAGCTTGGCGCAGGGGAATGAAAAACTGTTTTTT
cdr3_aa: CASSLAQGNEKLFF

v_call: TRBV6-6
d_call: NA
j_call: TRBJ1-2
clone_size: few
cdr3_nt: TGTGCCAGCAGCCGCGACAGTCCCTATGGCTACACCTTC
cdr3_aa: CASSRDSPYGYTF

v_call: TRBV7-9
d_call: NA
j_call: TRBJ1-2
clone_size: NA
cdr3_nt: TGTGCCAGCAGCCCAGGGCGAGGCTATGGCTACACCTTC
cdr3_aa: CASSPGRGYGYTF

v_call: TRBV28
d_call: NA
j_call: TRBJ1-1
clone_size: NA
cdr3_nt: TGTGCCAGCAGACCGGGGGGCCTCACTGAAGCTTTCTTT
cdr3_aa: CASRPGGLTEAFF

v_call: TRBV6-5
d_call: NA
j_call: TRBJ2-5
clone_size: NA
cdr3_nt: TGTGCCAGCAGTTACCGGAGGGCCCCGGAGACCCAGTACTTC
cdr3_aa: CASSYRRAPETQYF

v_call: TRBV10-2
d_call: TRBD2
j_call: TRBJ2-3
clone_size: NA
cdr3_nt: TGCGCCAGCAGTGAGTACCTAGCGGGAGAGACGTCTGACACAGATACGCAGTATTTT
cdr3_aa: CASSEYLAGETSDTDTQYF

v_call: TRBV7-8
d_call: TRBD1
j_call: TRBJ1-2
clone_size: NA
cdr3_nt: TGTGCCAGCAGCGTCCGGGACAGGGTTGCTCACGGCTACACCTTC
cdr3_aa: CASSVRDRVAHGYTF

v_call: TRBV29-1
d_call: TRBD1
j_call: TRBJ1-2
clone_size: few
cdr3_nt: TGCAGCGTTGGAGGCCAACAGGGGCAGGACTATGGCTACACCTTC
cdr3_aa: CSVGGQQGQDYGYTF

v_call: TRBV11-3
d_call: TRBD2
j_call: TRBJ2-5
clone_size: NA
cdr3_nt: TGTGCCAGCAGCACCACGCTGACTAGCGGGAGATTCGGAGGAGAGACCCAGTACTTC
cdr3_aa: CASSTTLTSGRFGGETQYF

v_call: TRBV5-4
d_call: TRBD1
j_call: TRBJ1-2
clone_size: NA
cdr3_nt: TGTGCCAGCAGCACTCTCGACAGGGGCTATGGCTACACCTTC
cdr3_aa: CASSTLDRGYGYTF

v_call: TRBV7-2
d_call: TRBD2
j_call: TRBJ2-2
clone_size: NA
cdr3_nt: TGTGCCAGCAGCTTAGGGGGGGGACTAGCGGGACCCGGGGAGCTGTTTTTT
cdr3_aa: CASSLGGGLAGPGELFF

v_call: TRBV27
d_call: NA
j_call: TRBJ1-2
clone_size: many
cdr3_nt: TGTGCCAGCACGCAATCCTTCCGGGGGACTAACTATGGCTACACCTTC
cdr3_aa: CASTQSFRGTNYGYTF

v_call: TRBV28
d_call: TRBD2
j_call: TRBJ2-7
clone_size: NA
cdr3_nt: TGTGCCAGCACGAGCGGGAGCTCCTACGAGCAGTACTTC
cdr3_aa: CASTSGSSYEQYF

v_call: TRBV10-1
d_call: NA
j_call: TRBJ2-7
clone_size: NA
cdr3_nt: TGCGCCAGCAGTGAAGTCTCCGGGGTCCCCTACGAGCAGTACTTC
cdr3_aa: CASSEVSGVPYEQYF

v_call: TRBV5-1
d_call: NA
j_call: TRBJ1-1
clone_size: once
cdr3_nt: TGCGCCAGCAGCTTGGACACAGGGAGTCCCGAAGCTTTCTTT
cdr3_aa: CASSLDTGSPEAFF